The rows below give T cell receptor beta chains drawn from one sample of a study of shared clonotypes between healthy human individuals. Some clones are missing from TCRdb's copy, which holds only in-frame ones; the method was immunoSEQ multiplex PCR. The sample gives millions of clones, over 85% of which show up once; about 1.1% is in the top ten. The sample was naive CD8+ T cells sorted from blood. The receptors originated from a man between 18 and 29 years old in good health. CDR3s include the opening cysteine and the closing phenylalanine or tryptophan. D genes are given only for firm matches. Clone size is given for some rows only: seen once, a few or many times, or a class if the clone is expanded.

d_gene	v_gene	j_gene	abundance	CDR3aa	CDR3nt
NA	TRBV6-6	TRBJ1-1	NA	CASSPPQGHMNTEAFF	TGTGCCAGCAGTCCACCCCAGGGACACATGAACACTGAAGCTTTCTTT
NA	TRBV11-2	TRBJ2-7	once	CASSLDLGYYEQYF	TGTGCCAGCAGCTTAGATCTCGGGTACTACGAGCAGTACTTC
TRBD1	TRBV27	TRBJ2-7	NA	CASSAAGTEYEQYF	TGTGCCAGCAGTGCGGCCGGGACAGAGTACGAGCAGTACTTC
NA	TRBV19	TRBJ2-7	few	CASSIRSGLGYEQYF	TGTGCCAGTAGTATAAGGTCGGGATTGGGGTACGAGCAGTACTTC
NA	TRBV11-2	TRBJ1-4	once	CASSPPDDPNEKLFF	TGTGCCAGCAGCCCCCCCGACGACCCTAATGAAAAACTGTTTTTT
NA	TRBV6-5	TRBJ2-7	NA	CASSYSTGASLYEQYF	TGTGCCAGCAGTTACTCGACGGGGGCTTCATTATACGAGCAGTACTTC
TRBD2	TRBV9	TRBJ2-3	NA	CASSVMGLEGTDTQYF	TGTGCCAGCAGCGTAATGGGACTAGAAGGCACAGATACGCAGTATTTT
NA	TRBV6-5	TRBJ2-2	once	CASSGAWEGELFF	TGTGCCAGCAGTGGGGCTTGGGAAGGGGAGCTGTTTTTT
TRBD1	TRBV6-5	TRBJ2-1	NA	CASSYSGTGAYNEQFF	TGTGCCAGCAGTTACTCAGGGACAGGGGCCTACAATGAGCAGTTCTTC
NA	TRBV4-1	TRBJ1-6	NA	CASSQESGGVSLHF	TGCGCCAGCAGCCAAGAGAGTGGGGGGGTCTCCCTCCACTTT
NA	TRBV5-4	TRBJ1-2	NA	CASSFRGEDGYTF	TGTGCCAGCAGCTTTCGAGGGGAGGATGGCTACACCTTC
TRBD1	TRBV28	TRBJ1-4	NA	CASSLTGARNEKLFF	TGTGCCAGCAGTCTCACAGGGGCCCGTAATGAAAAACTGTTTTTT
NA	TRBV6-5	TRBJ2-2	NA	CASSYTDVLNGGELFF	TGTGCCAGCAGTTACACGGACGTCTTGAACGGCGGGGAGCTGTTTTTT
NA	TRBV25-1	TRBJ2-5	NA	CASSAQETQYF	TGTGCCAGCAGTGCCCAAGAGACCCAGTACTTC
TRBD2	TRBV9	TRBJ2-1	NA	CASSVDTSGRYNEQFF	TGTGCCAGCAGCGTAGATACTAGCGGGAGGTACAATGAGCAGTTCTTC
NA	TRBV14	TRBJ1-2	few	CASSHGGPGYGYTF	TGTGCCAGCAGCCACGGGGGTCCGGGTTATGGCTACACCTTC
TRBD2	TRBV4-2	TRBJ2-1	NA	CASSQASGTYNEQFF	TGTGCCAGCAGCCAAGCGAGCGGGACTTACAATGAGCAGTTCTTC
NA	TRBV7-9	TRBJ1-4	NA	CASSLAYNEKLFF	TGTGCCAGCAGCTTAGCCTATAATGAAAAACTGTTTTTT
NA	TRBV7-6	TRBJ2-7	once	CASSPWDSMGEQYF	TGTGCCAGCAGCCCATGGGACTCTATGGGCGAGCAGTACTTC
NA	TRBV7-6	TRBJ2-5	NA	CASSSETGLQETQYF	TGTGCCAGCAGCTCAGAGACAGGATTGCAAGAGACCCAGTACTTC
NA	TRBV7-8	TRBJ2-7	NA	CASSLASSYEQYF	TGTGCCAGCAGCTTAGCCAGCTCCTACGAGCAGTACTTC
NA	TRBV4-1	TRBJ1-3	NA	CASSPVDRMSSGNTIYF	TGCGCCAGCAGCCCCGTTGACAGAATGAGCTCTGGAAACACCATATATTTT
TRBD1	TRBV7-9	TRBJ2-5	NA	CASSLGDRGETQYF	TGTGCCAGCAGCTTAGGGGACAGGGGAGAGACCCAGTACTTC
TRBD1	TRBV9	TRBJ2-5	NA	CASSDRDRVETQYF	TGTGCCAGCAGCGACCGGGACAGGGTCGAGACCCAGTACTTC
TRBD1	TRBV14	TRBJ1-2	NA	CASSPVQGPYGYTF	TGCGCCAGCAGCCCAGTACAGGGGCCCTATGGCTACACCTTC
TRBD1	TRBV7-6	TRBJ2-3	NA	CASSHNGQGFITDTQYF	TGTGCCAGCAGCCACAACGGACAGGGTTTCATCACAGATACGCAGTATTTT
TRBD1	TRBV5-6	TRBJ1-1	NA	CASSLEGGIAFF	TGTGCCAGCAGCTTGGAAGGGGGCATAGCTTTCTTT
NA	TRBV7-6	TRBJ2-7	NA	CASSLQQGYEQYF	TGTGCCAGCAGCTTACAACAGGGCTACGAGCAGTACTTC
TRBD1	TRBV11-2	TRBJ1-3	NA	CASSLGPNLGGAFGNTIYF	TGTGCCAGCAGCTTAGGCCCCAACCTAGGGGGCGCCTTTGGAAACACCATATATTTT
TRBD1	TRBV19	TRBJ2-7	NA	CASSIGQGFLYEQYF	TGTGCCAGTAGTATCGGACAGGGGTTTCTGTACGAGCAGTACTTC
TRBD1	TRBV5-1	TRBJ1-1	NA	CASSWGDREITEAFF	TGCGCCAGCAGCTGGGGGGACAGGGAAATCACTGAAGCTTTCTTT
TRBD2	TRBV10-3	TRBJ2-1	once	CAISEQTSDEQFF	TGTGCCATCAGTGAGCAGACTAGCGATGAGCAGTTCTTC
NA	TRBV2	TRBJ1-5	NA	CASSEIFGVNQPQHF	TGTGCCAGCAGTGAAATCTTCGGCGTAAATCAGCCCCAGCATTTT
NA	TRBV6-5	TRBJ2-4	NA	CASSQTYLGIQYF	TGTGCCAGCAGTCAGACTTACCTAGGGATTCAGTACTTC
NA	TRBV14	TRBJ2-3	NA	CASSQGPLTSTDTQYF	TGTGCCAGCAGCCAAGGCCCCCTGACGAGCACAGATACGCAGTATTTT
NA	TRBV4-1	TRBJ2-7	NA	CASSHSVFQSYEQYF	TGCGCCAGCAGCCATAGCGTTTTTCAGTCCTACGAGCAGTACTTC
TRBD1	TRBV30	TRBJ2-3	NA	CAWGQGVKDTQYF	TGTGCCTGGGGACAGGGTGTGAAGGATACGCAGTATTTT
NA	TRBV5-1	TRBJ2-7	NA	CASSILQGSEQYF	TGCGCCAGCAGTATTCTCCAGGGATCCGAGCAGTACTTC
NA	TRBV4-3	TRBJ2-3	NA	CASSQVYQGIVTDTQYF	TGCGCCAGCAGCCAAGTGTACCAGGGCATCGTAACAGATACGCAGTATTTT
TRBD1	TRBV7-3	TRBJ2-7	NA	CASSLTGAGYEQYF	TGTGCCAGCAGCTTGACAGGGGCTGGCTACGAGCAGTACTTC
NA	TRBV10-3	TRBJ2-3	NA	CAIGEGTDTQYF	TGTGCCATCGGAGAGGGCACAGATACGCAGTATTTT
NA	TRBV25-1	TRBJ2-1	NA	CASSEYGTGPYNEQFF	TGTGCCAGCAGTGAATATGGAACAGGGCCCTACAATGAGCAGTTCTTC
NA	TRBV19	TRBJ2-7	once	CASSIQVDGYEQYF	TGTGCCAGTAGTATTCAGGTTGATGGCTACGAGCAGTACTTC
NA	TRBV7-9	TRBJ2-5	NA	CASSFIESQETQYF	TGTGCCAGCAGCTTTATCGAGAGCCAAGAGACCCAGTACTTC